This record covers a single T cell receptor beta chain. This same CDR3 is encoded by further DNA sequences in the sample. Authors' methods: Amplification from reference gene primers served as the basis for estimated nucleated cell counts. TCRdb keeps only in-frame clones here, not all; method: immunoSEQ multiplex PCR. Clone size and V and J calls were adopted from that table, with D and trimming inferred from the DNA. The sample yields roughly 45,000 clones, roughly 90% seen once. The sample belongs to a study of blood T cell repertoires in COVID-19. For the study at large: Acute and convalescent COVID-19 specimens originated in the United States, Italy and Spain. From T cells, B-cell-depleted T cells, or PBMCs came the material, which was cDNA or gDNA.

The length of the CDR3 is 12 residues. Germline V gene lookup returns CDR1 KGHDR and CDR2 SFDVKD. Trimming took off 9 bases at V and 1 base at J, with 6 bases between the two ends. The genes are TRBV24-1 and TRBJ1-5; TRBD1 is a possible D gene (6 bases). Sequencing used peripheral blood. The sequence was collected from a man aged 60 to 75 with active COVID-19. The CDR3 bases are TGTGCCACCCAGGGGAGCAATCAGCCCCAGCATTTT. This translates into CATQGSNQPQHF.